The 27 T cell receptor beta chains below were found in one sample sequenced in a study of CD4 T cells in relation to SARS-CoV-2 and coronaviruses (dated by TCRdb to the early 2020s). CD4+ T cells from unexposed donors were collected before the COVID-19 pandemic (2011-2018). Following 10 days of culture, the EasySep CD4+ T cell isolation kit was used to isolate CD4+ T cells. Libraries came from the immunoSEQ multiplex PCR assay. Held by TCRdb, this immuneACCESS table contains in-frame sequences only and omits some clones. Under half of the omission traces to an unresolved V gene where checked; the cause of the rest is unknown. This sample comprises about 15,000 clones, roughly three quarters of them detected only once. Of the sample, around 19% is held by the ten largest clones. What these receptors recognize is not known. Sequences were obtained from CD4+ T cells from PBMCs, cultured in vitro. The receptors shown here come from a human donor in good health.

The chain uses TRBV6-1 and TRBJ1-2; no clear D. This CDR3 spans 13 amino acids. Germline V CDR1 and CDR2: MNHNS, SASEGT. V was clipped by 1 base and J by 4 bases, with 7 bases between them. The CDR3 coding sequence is TGTGCCAGCAGTGAAGACGGCCGCTATGGCTACACCTTC. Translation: CASSEDGRYGYTF.

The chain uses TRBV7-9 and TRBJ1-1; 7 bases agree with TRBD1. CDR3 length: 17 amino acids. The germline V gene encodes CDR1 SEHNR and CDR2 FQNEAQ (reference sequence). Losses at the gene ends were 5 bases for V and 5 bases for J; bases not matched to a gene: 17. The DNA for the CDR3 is TGTGCCAGCAGCCCTAAGGGGACTACAGGGGAGGGGACTGAAGCTTTCTTT. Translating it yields CASSPKGTTGEGTEAFF.

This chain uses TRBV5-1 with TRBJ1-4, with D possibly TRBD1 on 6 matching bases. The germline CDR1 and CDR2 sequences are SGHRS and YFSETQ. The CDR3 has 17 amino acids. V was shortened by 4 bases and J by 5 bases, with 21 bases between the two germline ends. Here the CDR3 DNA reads TGCGCCAGCAGCCGCTCGGGGGCAGGGACGGGAAATGAAAAACTGTTTTTT. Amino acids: CASSRSGAGTGNEKLFF.

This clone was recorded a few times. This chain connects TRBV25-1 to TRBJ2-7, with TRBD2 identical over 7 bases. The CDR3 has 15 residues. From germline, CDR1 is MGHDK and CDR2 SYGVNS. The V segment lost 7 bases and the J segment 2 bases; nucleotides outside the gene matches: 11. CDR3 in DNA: TGTGCCAGCACCCCTCGGACTAGGGCCCCCTACGAGCAGTACTTC. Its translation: CASTPRTRAPYEQYF.

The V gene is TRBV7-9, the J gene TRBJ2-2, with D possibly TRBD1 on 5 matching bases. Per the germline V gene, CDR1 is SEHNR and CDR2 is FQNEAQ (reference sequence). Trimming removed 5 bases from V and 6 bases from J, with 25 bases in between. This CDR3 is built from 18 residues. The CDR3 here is CASSAIRQTRTGAGELFF. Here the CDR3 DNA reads TGTGCCAGCAGCGCAATTAGACAGACGAGAACCGGAGCCGGGGAGCTGTTTTTT.

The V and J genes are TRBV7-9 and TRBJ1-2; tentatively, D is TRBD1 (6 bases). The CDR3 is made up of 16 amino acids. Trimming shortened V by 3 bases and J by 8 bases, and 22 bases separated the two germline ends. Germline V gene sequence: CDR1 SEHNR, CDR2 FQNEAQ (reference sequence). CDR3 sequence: CASSFGSAGVIGGYTF. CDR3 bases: TGTGCCAGCAGCTTTGGGTCGGCAGGGGTAATCGGCGGCTACACCTTC.

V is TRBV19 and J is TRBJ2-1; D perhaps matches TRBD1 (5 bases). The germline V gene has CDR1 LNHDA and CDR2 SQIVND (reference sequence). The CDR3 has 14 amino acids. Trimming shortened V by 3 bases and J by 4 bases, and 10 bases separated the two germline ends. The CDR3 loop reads CASSIGAGYNEQFF. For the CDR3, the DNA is TGTGCCAGTAGTATTGGTGCAGGGTACAATGAGCAGTTCTTC. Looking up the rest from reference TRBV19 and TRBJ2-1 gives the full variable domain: DGGITQSPKYLFRKEGQNVTLSCEQNLNHDAMYWYRQDPGQGLRLIYYSQIVNDFQKGDIAEGYSVSREKKESFPLTVTSAQKNPTAFYLCASSIGAGYNEQFFGPGTRLTVL.

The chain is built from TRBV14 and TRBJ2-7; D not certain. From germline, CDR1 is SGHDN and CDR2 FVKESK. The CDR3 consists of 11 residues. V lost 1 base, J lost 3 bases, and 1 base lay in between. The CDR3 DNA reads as TGTGCCAGCAGCCAAGGCTACGAGCAGTACTTC. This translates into CASSQGYEQYF.

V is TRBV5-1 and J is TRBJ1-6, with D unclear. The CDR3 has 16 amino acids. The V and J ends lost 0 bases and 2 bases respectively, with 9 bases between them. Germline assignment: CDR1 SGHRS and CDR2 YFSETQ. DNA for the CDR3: TGCGCCAGCAGCTTGGAGACATCAACCTATAATTCACCCCTCCACTTT. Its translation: CASSLETSTYNSPLHF.

For the CDR3, the DNA is TGTGCCAGCAGCTGGGGACGTGAGCAGTTCTTC. This translates into CASSWGREQFF. The chain joins TRBV5-6 to TRBJ2-1; D tentatively reads TRBD1 or TRBD2 (5 bases each). CDR1 SGHDT and CDR2 YYEEEE come from the germline V gene. V was trimmed by 3 bases and J by 9 bases, leaving 7 bases between them. The CDR3 has 11 residues. Using reference TRBV5-6 and TRBJ2-1 for the parts outside the CDR3, the full variable domain is DAGVTQSPTHLIKTRGQQVTLRCSPKSGHDTVSWYQQALGQGPQFIFQYYEEEERQRGNFPDRFSGHQFPNYSSELNVNALLLGDSALYLCASSWGREQFFGPGTRLTVL.

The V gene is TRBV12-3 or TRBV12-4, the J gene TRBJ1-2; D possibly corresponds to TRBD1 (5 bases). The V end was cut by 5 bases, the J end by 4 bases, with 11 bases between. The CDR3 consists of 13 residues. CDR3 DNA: TGTGCCAGCAGTCGCAGGGCGGGCTATGGCTACACCTTC. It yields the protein CASSRRAGYGYTF.

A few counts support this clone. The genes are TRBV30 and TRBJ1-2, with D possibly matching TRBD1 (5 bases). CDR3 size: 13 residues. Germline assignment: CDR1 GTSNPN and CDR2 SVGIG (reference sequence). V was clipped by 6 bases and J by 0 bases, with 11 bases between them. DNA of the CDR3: TGTGCCTGCGCGACAGAAGCTAACTATGGCTACACCTTC. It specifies CACATEANYGYTF.

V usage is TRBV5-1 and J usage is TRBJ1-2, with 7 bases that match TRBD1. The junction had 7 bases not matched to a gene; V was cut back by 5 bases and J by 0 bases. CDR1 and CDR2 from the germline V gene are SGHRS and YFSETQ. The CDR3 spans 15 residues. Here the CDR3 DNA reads TGCGCCAGCAGTTTGTCCGGGACAGCTAACTATGGCTACACCTTC. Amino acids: CASSLSGTANYGYTF.

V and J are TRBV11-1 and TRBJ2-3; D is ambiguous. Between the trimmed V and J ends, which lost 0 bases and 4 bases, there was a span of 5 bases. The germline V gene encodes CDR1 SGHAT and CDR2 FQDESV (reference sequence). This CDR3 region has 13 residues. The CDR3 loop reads CASSLALPDTQYF. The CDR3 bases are TGTGCCAGCAGCTTAGCGCTCCCAGATACGCAGTATTTT.

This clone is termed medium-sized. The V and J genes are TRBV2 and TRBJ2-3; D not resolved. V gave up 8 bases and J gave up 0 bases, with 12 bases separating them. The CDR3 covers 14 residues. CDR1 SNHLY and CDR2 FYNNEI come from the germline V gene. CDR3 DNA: TGTGCCAGCGCGACTGTTTCTAGCACAGATACGCAGTATTTT. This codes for CASATVSSTDTQYF.

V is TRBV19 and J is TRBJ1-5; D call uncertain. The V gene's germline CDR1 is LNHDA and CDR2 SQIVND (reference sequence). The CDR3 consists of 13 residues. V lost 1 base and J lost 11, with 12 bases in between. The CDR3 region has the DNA TGTGCCAGTAGTATAGTCCTTGGAAAGACCCAGCATTTT. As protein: CASSIVLGKTQHF.

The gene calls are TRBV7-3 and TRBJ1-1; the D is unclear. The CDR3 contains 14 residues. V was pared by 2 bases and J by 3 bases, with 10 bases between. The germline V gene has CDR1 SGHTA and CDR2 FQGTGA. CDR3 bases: TGTGCCAGCAGCTTAGAGCGGGGAGACACTGAAGCTTTCTTT. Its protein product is CASSLERGDTEAFF.

The CDR3 bases are TGTGCCAGCAGCCGGCGAGGGGGCACGAACACTGAAGCTTTCTTT. Its protein product is CASSRRGGTNTEAFF. V usage is TRBV3-1 (or the pseudogene TRBV3-2) and J usage is TRBJ1-1, with 7 positions matching TRBD1. This CDR3 has 15 amino acids. Germline V CDR1 and CDR2: LGHDT, YNNKEL (reference sequence). With V trimmed by 4 bases and J by 1 base, 6 bases remained unmatched.

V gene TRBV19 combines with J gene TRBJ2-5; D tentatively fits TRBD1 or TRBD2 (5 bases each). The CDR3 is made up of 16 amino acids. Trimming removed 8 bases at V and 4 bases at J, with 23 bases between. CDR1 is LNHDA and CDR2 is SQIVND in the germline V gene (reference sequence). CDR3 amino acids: CASGPYTNHGAETQYF. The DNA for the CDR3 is TGTGCCAGTGGACCTTACACGAACCACGGGGCAGAGACCCAGTACTTC.

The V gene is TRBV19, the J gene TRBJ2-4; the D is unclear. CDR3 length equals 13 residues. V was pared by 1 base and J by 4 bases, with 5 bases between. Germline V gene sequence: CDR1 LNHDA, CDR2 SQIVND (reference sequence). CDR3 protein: CASSIGQKNIQYF. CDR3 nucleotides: TGTGCCAGTAGTATAGGGCAGAAAAACATTCAGTACTTC. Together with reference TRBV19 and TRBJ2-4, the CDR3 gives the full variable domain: DGGITQSPKYLFRKEGQNVTLSCEQNLNHDAMYWYRQDPGQGLRLIYYSQIVNDFQKGDIAEGYSVSREKKESFPLTVTSAQKNPTAFYLCASSIGQKNIQYFGAGTRLSVL.

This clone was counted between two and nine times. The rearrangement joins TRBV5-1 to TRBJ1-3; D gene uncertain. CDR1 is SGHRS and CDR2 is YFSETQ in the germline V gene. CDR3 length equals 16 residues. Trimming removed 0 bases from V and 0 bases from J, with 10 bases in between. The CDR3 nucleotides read TGCGCCAGCAGCTTGGACGGAGCCCTCTCTGGAAACACCATATATTTT. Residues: CASSLDGALSGNTIYF. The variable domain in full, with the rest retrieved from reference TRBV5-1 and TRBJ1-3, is KAGVTQTPRYLIKTRGQQVTLSCSPISGHRSVSWYQQTPGQGLQFLFEYFSETQRNKGNFPGRFSGRQFSNSRSEMNVSTLELGDSALYLCASSLDGALSGNTIYFGEGSWLTVV.

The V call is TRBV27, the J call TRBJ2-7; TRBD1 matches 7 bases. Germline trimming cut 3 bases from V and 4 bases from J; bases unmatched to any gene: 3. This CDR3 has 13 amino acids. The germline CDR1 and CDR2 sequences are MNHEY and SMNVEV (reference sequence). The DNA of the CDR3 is TGTGCCAGCAGTTTCCAGACAGGGTACGAGCAGTACTTC. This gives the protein CASSFQTGYEQYF.

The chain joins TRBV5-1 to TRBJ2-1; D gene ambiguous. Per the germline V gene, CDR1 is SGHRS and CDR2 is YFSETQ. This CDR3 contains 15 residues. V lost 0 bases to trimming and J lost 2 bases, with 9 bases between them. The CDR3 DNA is TGCGCCAGCAGCTTGGACCCCCATACCTACAATGAGCAGTTCTTC. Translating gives CASSLDPHTYNEQFF.

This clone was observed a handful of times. The CDR3 region has the DNA TGTGCCAGCAGCCAAAGCAGGAGGGGAACCCTGAACACCGGGGAGCTGTTTTTT. Protein product: CASSQSRRGTLNTGELFF. This chain links TRBV14 with TRBJ2-2; weak D call: TRBD2 (6 bases). Trimming left V 2 bases short and J 1 base short, with 17 bases between. The germline V gene has CDR1 SGHDN and CDR2 FVKESK. The CDR3 is 18 residues long.

CDR3 bases: TGTGCCTGGAGTCTGGGACTAGCGGGAGGGCGTGATACGCAGTATTTT. Residues: CAWSLGLAGGRDTQYF. The chain links TRBV30 to TRBJ2-3, with 16 bases that match TRBD2. Germline assignment: CDR1 GTSNPN and CDR2 SVGIG (reference sequence). The length of the CDR3 is 16 residues. Trimming at V came to 2 bases and at J to 6 bases, leaving 5 bases not matched to a gene.

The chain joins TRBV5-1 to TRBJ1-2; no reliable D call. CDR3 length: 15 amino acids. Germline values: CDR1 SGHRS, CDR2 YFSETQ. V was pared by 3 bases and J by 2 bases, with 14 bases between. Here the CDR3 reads CASSSLIDGNYGYTF. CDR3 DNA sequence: TGCGCCAGCAGCTCCCTCATCGACGGGAACTATGGCTACACCTTC.

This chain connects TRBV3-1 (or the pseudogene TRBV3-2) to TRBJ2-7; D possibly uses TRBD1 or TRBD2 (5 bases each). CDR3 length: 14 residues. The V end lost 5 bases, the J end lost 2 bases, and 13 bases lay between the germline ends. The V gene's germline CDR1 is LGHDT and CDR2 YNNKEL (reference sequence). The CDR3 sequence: CASSSTGAAYEQYF. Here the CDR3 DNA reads TGTGCCAGCAGCTCGACCGGGGCAGCCTACGAGCAGTACTTC.